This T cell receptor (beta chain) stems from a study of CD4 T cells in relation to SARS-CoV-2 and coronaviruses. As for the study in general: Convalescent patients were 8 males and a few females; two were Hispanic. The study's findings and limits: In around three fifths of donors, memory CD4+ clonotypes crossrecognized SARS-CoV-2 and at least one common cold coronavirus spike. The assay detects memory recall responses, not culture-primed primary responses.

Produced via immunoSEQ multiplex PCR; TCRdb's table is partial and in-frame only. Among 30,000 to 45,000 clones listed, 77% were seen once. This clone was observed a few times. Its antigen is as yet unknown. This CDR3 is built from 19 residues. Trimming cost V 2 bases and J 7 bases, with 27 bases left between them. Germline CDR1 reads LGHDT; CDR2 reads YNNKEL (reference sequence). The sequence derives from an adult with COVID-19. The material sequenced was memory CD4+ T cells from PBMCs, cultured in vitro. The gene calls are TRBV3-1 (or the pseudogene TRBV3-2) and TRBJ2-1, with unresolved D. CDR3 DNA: TGTGCCAGCAGCCAACTTTCACCCGGTTCGTGGGGTTTTCAGAATGAGCAGTTCTTC. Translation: CASSQLSPGSWGFQNEQFF.